The entry below describes one T cell receptor (beta chain). Sequencing of TCR beta covered CD8+ and CD4+ T cells obtained from blood. FACS enriched CD8+ TEMRA cells, while bulk CD8+ and CD4+ were negatively isolated. This sample is drawn from a study of CD8 T cells in Susac syndrome. RNA was extracted with the RNeasy kit, and a quantity of roughly 0.45 to 1 ug was reverse transcribed using random hexamers. TCRdb re-called the immunoSEQ multiplex PCR reads with MiXCR, one entry per CDR3 protein. The table includes under 200,000 distinct CDR3 sequences, roughly 92% detected once. This CDR3 region has 16 residues. CDR1 is LGHNA and CDR2 is YSLEER in the germline V gene. J gave up 4 bases and V 4 bases, and 9 bases lay outside the gene matches.

The chain is built from TRBV4-3 and TRBJ2-3; 9 bases are shared with TRBD2. This TCR was sampled from a human donor with Susac syndrome. The sample was CD4+ T cells from PBMCs. DNA for the CDR3: TGCGCCAGCAGCCCGACAGCGGGGGGTTGGTCAGATACGCAGTATTTT. It specifies CASSPTAGGWSDTQYF.